These T cell receptor beta chains were read from a single sample in a study of naive and memory T cell subsets. TCRdb independently ran MiXCR on the UMI-ligation and nested PCR reads; one entry per CDR3 protein. The sample lists more than 120,000 distinct CDR3 sequences, around 21% seen once, with about 0.57% in the top ten. Sequences were obtained from naive CD8+ T cells from blood. All receptors come from a human donor in good health. CDR3s include the opening cysteine and the closing phenylalanine or tryptophan. The D gene is left open where the match is weak. Only some rows state a clone size, as once, few, many or a class for expanded clones.

clone size,D gene,V gene,J gene,CDR3 DNA,CDR3 protein
-,-,TRBV3-1,TRBJ2-7,TGTGCCAGCAGCCAAGATCTTGTCGGGGCCGGCGAGCAGTACTTC,CASSQDLVGAGEQYF
few,TRBD1,TRBV28,TRBJ2-2,TGTGCCAGCAGCCCTCAGACAGGGACGGACACCGGGGAGCTGTTTTTT,CASSPQTGTDTGELFF
many,-,TRBV3-1,TRBJ1-5,TGTGCCAGCAGCACAGGGAATCAGCCCCAGCATTTT,CASSTGNQPQHF
once,-,TRBV29-1,TRBJ2-1,TGCAGCGCGGTAGCGGTTTCCTACAATGAGCAGTTCTTC,CSAVAVSYNEQFF
few,-,TRBV2,TRBJ2-6,TGTGCCAGCAGTGATTCCCTCTCCCTGACCAACGTCCTGACTTTC,CASSDSLSLTNVLTF
-,-,TRBV12-3/TRBV12-4,TRBJ2-7,TGTGCCAGCAGTTTAGAAGGGGGAGGCGGGACCTACGAGCAGTACTTC,CASSLEGGGGTYEQYF
few,TRBD1,TRBV10-2,TRBJ2-1,TGCGCCAGCAGTGACCGGGACAGATCCTACAATGAGCAGTTCTTC,CASSDRDRSYNEQFF
-,TRBD1,TRBV11-1,TRBJ2-7,TGTGCCAGCAGCTTAGTATCCGGGACAGGCGCTTGGGAGCAGTACTTC,CASSLVSGTGAWEQYF
-,TRBD2,TRBV11-2,TRBJ2-1,TGTGCCAGCAGCGAGGGACTAGCGGGATTGTTACACCCCAATGAGCAGTTCTTC,CASSEGLAGLLHPNEQFF
-,-,TRBV29-1,TRBJ2-7,TGCAGCGTTGAGTGGGGCGGAACCTACGAGCAGTACTTC,CSVEWGGTYEQYF
-,TRBD2,TRBV29-1,TRBJ2-1,TGCAGCGTCATAGGGACTAGCGGGACGAATGAGCAGTTCTTC,CSVIGTSGTNEQFF
-,TRBD1,TRBV6-6,TRBJ1-1,TGTACCAGCAGGACAGGGGGCCTGAACACTGAAGCTTTCTTT,CTSRTGGLNTEAFF
few,-,TRBV6-2/TRBV6-3,TRBJ2-7,TGTGCCAGCAGCCTCCTCCGGGCCAGCGACGAGCAGTACTTC,CASSLLRASDEQYF
few,-,TRBV7-6,TRBJ2-7,TGTGCCAGCAGCTTTAGCCTCGGGCAGGGCTACGAGCAGTACTTC,CASSFSLGQGYEQYF
few,-,TRBV6-6,TRBJ1-2,TGTGCCAGCAGTGGGGAGGGTTTTTATGGCTACACCTTC,CASSGEGFYGYTF
many,-,TRBV28,TRBJ2-1,TGTGCCAGCAGTTTACAGGGCTCCTACAATGAGCAGTTCTTC,CASSLQGSYNEQFF
once,TRBD2,TRBV29-1,TRBJ2-3,TGCAGCGACACCGGGACTAGGGGCGCAGATACGCAGTATTTT,CSDTGTRGADTQYF
-,-,TRBV7-9,TRBJ1-4,TGTGCCAGCAGCGGCGTAGGGAATGAAAAACTGTTTTTT,CASSGVGNEKLFF
few,TRBD2,TRBV6-2/TRBV6-3,TRBJ2-7,TGTGCCAGCAGCTCGCCAGCGGGAGGCTACGAGCAGTACTTC,CASSSPAGGYEQYF
-,-,TRBV27,TRBJ2-1,TGTGCCAGCAGACCCTCAGGGGCCTATGAGCAGTTCTTC,CASRPSGAYEQFF
many,-,TRBV6-6,TRBJ2-1,TGTGCCAGCAGTTCGGTAGGGGGGGATGAGCAGTTCTTC,CASSSVGGDEQFF
-,-,TRBV7-8,TRBJ1-5,TGTGCCAGCAGCTTAGCTATCTCAGGGGGCAATCAGCCCCAGCATTTT,CASSLAISGGNQPQHF
many,TRBD2,TRBV7-9,TRBJ2-5,TGTGCCAGCAGCACTAGCGGGAGGTACCAAGAGACCCAGTACTTC,CASSTSGRYQETQYF
many,-,TRBV6-2/TRBV6-3,TRBJ2-1,TGTGCCAGCAGTTACGGGAGTTCCCCCTACAATGAGCAGTTCTTC,CASSYGSSPYNEQFF
few,-,TRBV4-2,TRBJ1-2,TGTGCCAGCAGCCAATCCGACACGGGGTCCGGCTACACCTTC,CASSQSDTGSGYTF
few,TRBD1,TRBV12-3/TRBV12-4,TRBJ2-1,TGTGCCAGCAATACCGGGACAGAGTACAATGAGCAGTTCTTC,CASNTGTEYNEQFF
-,-,TRBV28,TRBJ2-7,TGTGCCAGCAGTTTCAGTCCGGGGACACCCGGTTACGAGCAGTACTTC,CASSFSPGTPGYEQYF
-,-,TRBV29-1,TRBJ2-3,TGCAGCGCTACCCCCCCCCGCGATACGCAGTATTTT,CSATPPRDTQYF
few,-,TRBV4-1,TRBJ2-7,TGCGCCAGCAGCCAAGCCCCACTAGCCGACGAGCAGTACTTC,CASSQAPLADEQYF
-,-,TRBV6-6,TRBJ1-5,TGTGCCAGCAGTTCCCTCGTGGGACCTGGCAATCAGCCCCAGCATTTT,CASSSLVGPGNQPQHF
few,-,TRBV7-9,TRBJ1-5,TGTGCCAGCAGCTTATCAAGTAGCAATCAGCCCCAGCATTTT,CASSLSSSNQPQHF
few,-,TRBV25-1,TRBJ1-1,TGTGCCAGCAGTGAAGCTCAGGTTTGGGGAACTGAAGCTTTCTTT,CASSEAQVWGTEAFF
-,-,TRBV6-1,TRBJ2-1,TGTGCCGGGCATAGCAACTACAATGAGCAGTTCTTC,CAGHSNYNEQFF